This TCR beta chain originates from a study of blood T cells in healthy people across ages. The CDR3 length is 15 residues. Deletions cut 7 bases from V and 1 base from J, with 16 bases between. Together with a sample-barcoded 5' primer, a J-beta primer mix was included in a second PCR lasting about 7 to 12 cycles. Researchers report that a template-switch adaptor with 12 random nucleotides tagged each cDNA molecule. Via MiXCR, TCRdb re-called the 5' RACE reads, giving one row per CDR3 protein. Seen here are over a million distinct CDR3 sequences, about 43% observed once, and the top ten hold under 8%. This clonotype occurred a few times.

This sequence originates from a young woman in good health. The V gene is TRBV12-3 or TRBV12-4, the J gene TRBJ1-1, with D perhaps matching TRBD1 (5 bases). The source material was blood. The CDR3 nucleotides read TGTGCCAGCACCTCCCCAAATGGGGGGAACACTGAAGCTTTCTTT. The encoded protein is CASTSPNGGNTEAFF.